A single sample is the source of the 25 T cell receptor beta chains below, sequenced in a study of radiation and T cells in renal cell carcinoma. Treatment here: 15 Gy SBRT to primary tumor, nephrectomy 4 weeks later. Sequenced by immunoSEQ multiplex PCR; TCRdb stores in-frame clones only, minus some. The data show about 12,000 clones, 25% to 35% seen once. The specimen was tumor tissue, collected from a patient whose treatment included radiotherapy and nephrectomy. Receptors were obtained from a man aged 55 to 69 with renal cell carcinoma.

This chain links TRBV27 with TRBJ2-5; D may be TRBD1 (5 bases). V lost 4 bases and J 2 bases, leaving 8 bases between the germline ends. There are 13 residues in the CDR3. Per germline, CDR1 MNHEY and CDR2 SMNVEV (reference sequence). The CDR3 spells CASSWGSQETQYF. CDR3 coding DNA: TGTGCCAGCAGTTGGGGCAGTCAAGAGACCCAGTACTTC.

This clone was found a few times. The rearrangement uses TRBV11-3 and TRBJ2-1, with D possibly matching TRBD2 (5 bases). V lost 5 bases, J lost 6 bases, and 14 bases lay in between. CDR3 length: 14 residues. Germline V gene lookup returns CDR1 SGHNT and CDR2 YENEEA. This CDR3 is CASSQTYSVNEQFF. Written as DNA, the CDR3 is TGTGCCAGCAGCCAGACCTATAGCGTCAATGAGCAGTTCTTC.

The gene calls are TRBV6-5 and TRBJ1-2, with a weak D call TRBD1 (5 bases). The germline V gene has CDR1 MNHEY and CDR2 SVGAGI. The CDR3 is 14 residues long. Trimming took off 6 bases at V and 4 bases at J, with 15 bases between the two ends. CDR3 in amino acids: CASRPETDGYGYTF. CDR3 coding DNA: TGTGCCAGCAGGCCTGAGACAGACGGCTATGGCTACACCTTC.

This chain uses TRBV18 with TRBJ2-3; 10 bases fit TRBD2. J was trimmed by 2 bases and V by 2 bases; bases with no gene match: 4. Germline V gene data show CDR1 as KGHSH and CDR2 as LQKENI. The CDR3 runs to 16 residues. The CDR3 DNA reads as TGTGCCAGCTCACCAATGACTAGCGGGTTCACAGATACGCAGTATTTT. It is translated as CASSPMTSGFTDTQYF.

The rearrangement uses TRBV30 and TRBJ1-6, with 8 bases fitting TRBD1. The CDR3 sequence is 14 residues long. Unmatched junction bases numbered 7, after V lost 2 bases and J lost 10 bases. The germline V gene encodes CDR1 GTSNPN and CDR2 SVGIG (reference sequence). DNA for the CDR3: TGTGCCTGGAGTCGGACAGGGTTGGCCTCACCCCTCCACTTT. This encodes CAWSRTGLASPLHF. Using reference TRBV30 and TRBJ1-6 for the parts outside the CDR3, the full variable domain is SQTIHQWPATLVQPVGSPLSLECTVEGTSNPNLYWYRQAAGRGLQLLFYSVGIGQISSEVPQNLSASRPQDRQFILSSKKLLLSDSGFYLCAWSRTGLASPLHFGNGTRLTVT.

The chain is built from TRBV30 and TRBJ2-2, with D perhaps TRBD1 (7 bases). Germline loops: CDR1 GTSNPN, CDR2 SVGIG (reference sequence). V gave up 8 bases and J gave up 6 bases, with 10 bases separating them. The CDR3 contains 11 residues. CDR3 bases: TGTGCCCGCAGGGGGGCCGGGGAGCTGTTTTTT. It yields the protein CARRGAGELFF.

The table lists this clone with a few counts. The chain combines TRBV19 with TRBJ1-5; D may be TRBD1 (6 bases). CDR1 and CDR2 (germline): LNHDA, SQIVND (reference sequence). Trimming removed 3 bases from V and 6 bases from J, with 15 bases in between. This CDR3 spans 15 amino acids. The CDR3 DNA reads TGTGCCAGTAGTATGGCAGGGGCAGCGGGTCAGCCCCAGCATTTT. Translated: CASSMAGAAGQPQHF. Based on the CDR3 plus reference TRBV19 and TRBJ1-5, the full variable domain is DGGITQSPKYLFRKEGQNVTLSCEQNLNHDAMYWYRQDPGQGLRLIYYSQIVNDFQKGDIAEGYSVSREKKESFPLTVTSAQKNPTAFYLCASSMAGAAGQPQHFGDGTRLSIL.

This sequence joins TRBV6-5 and TRBJ1-1; perhaps TRBD1 as D (6 bases). The V gene lost 1 base and the J gene lost 6 bases, with 9 bases spanning the gap. This CDR3 is 13 amino acids long. Germline CDR1 is MNHEY and CDR2 is SVGAGI. The CDR3 loop reads CASSYLGGAEAFF. In DNA form, the CDR3 reads TGTGCCAGCAGTTACTTGGGGGGCGCTGAAGCTTTCTTT.

A few counts support this clone. The CDR3 region is CASSFHSGNTIYF. CDR3 sequence (DNA): TGTGCCAGTAGTTTTCACTCTGGAAACACCATATATTTT. The V call is TRBV19, the J call TRBJ1-3; D is ambiguous. Between the trimmed V and J ends, which lost 5 bases and 0 bases, there was a span of 5 bases. The CDR3 is 13 amino acids. Germline values: CDR1 LNHDA, CDR2 SQIVND (reference sequence).

This clone is classed as medium-sized. V gene TRBV11-2 combines with J gene TRBJ2-3; the D is unclear. The CDR3 is 12 amino acids. V lost 6 bases and J lost 8, with 12 bases in between. Germline CDR1 and CDR2: SGHAT and FQNNGV. The CDR3 here is CASSSPEGTQYF. CDR3 DNA sequence: TGTGCCAGCAGTTCCCCCGAAGGTACGCAGTATTTT.

This clone was observed a few times. The chain links TRBV7-2 to TRBJ2-3, with D uncertain. CDR1 SGHTA and CDR2 FQGNSA come from the germline V gene. This CDR3 contains 14 residues. Trimming took 3 bases from V and 6 from J, leaving 13 bases between them. This chain's CDR3 is CASSFGFRPDTQYF. DNA of the CDR3: TGTGCCAGCAGCTTCGGATTCAGACCGGATACGCAGTATTTT.

This clone was seen a handful of times. The chain employs TRBV5-4 and TRBJ2-3; no clear D. The germline CDR1 and CDR2 sequences are SGHNT and YYREEE (reference sequence). Trimming cost V 1 base and J 4 bases, with 4 bases left between them. There are 12 residues in the CDR3. CDR3: CASSLNADTQYF. In DNA form, the CDR3 reads TGTGCCAGCAGCTTGAACGCAGATACGCAGTATTTT.

The genes are TRBV6-1 and TRBJ2-5; D is possibly TRBD2 (6 bases). The CDR3 totals 15 residues. CDR1 and CDR2 (germline): MNHNS, SASEGT. V lost 0 bases and J lost 4, with 12 bases in between. This CDR3 reads CASSEAAGRGETQYF. DNA of the CDR3: TGTGCCAGCAGTGAAGCGGCGGGAAGAGGAGAGACCCAGTACTTC.

The chain couples TRBV4-3 to TRBJ2-5, with TRBD1 matching 7 bases. Germline V gives CDR1 LGHNA, CDR2 YSLEER. V was clipped by 0 bases and J by 10 bases; unmatched bases: 14. CDR3 length equals 16 residues. CDR3 loop: CASSQELGAGGVGQYF. The CDR3 region has the DNA TGCGCCAGCAGCCAAGAGCTTGGAGCAGGGGGAGTGGGCCAGTACTTC.

In its sample, this clone was seen a few times. The rearrangement joins TRBV30 to TRBJ2-3; possibly TRBD2 for D (5 bases). This CDR3 is 14 amino acids long. Looked up from germline, CDR1 is GTSNPN and CDR2 is SVGIG (reference sequence). Between the trimmed V and J ends, which lost 3 bases and 3 bases, there was a span of 13 bases. DNA for the CDR3: TGTGCCTGGAGGTTAAAGGGAGCAACAGATACGCAGTATTTT. Translation gives CAWRLKGATDTQYF.

Notes on this clone: This same CDR3 is encoded by further DNA sequences in the sample. This chain joins TRBV25-1 and TRBJ1-1; D is possibly TRBD1 (5 bases). The CDR3 is made up of 13 amino acids. Germline V CDR1 and CDR2: MGHDK, SYGVNS. The V end was cut by 4 bases, the J end by 5 bases, with 11 bases between. CDR3 protein: CASSAQGGTEAFF. The CDR3 region has the DNA TGTGCCAGCAGTGCCCAGGGCGGGACTGAAGCTTTCTTT.

This clone has a handful of counts. This chain joins TRBV28 and TRBJ1-1; D ambiguous. The CDR3 is 10 residues long. Between the trimmed V and J ends, which lost 10 bases and 1 base, there was a span of 4 bases. Germline loops: CDR1 MDHEN, CDR2 SYDVKM. The CDR3 spells CATENTEAFF. As DNA, the CDR3 is TGTGCCACCGAGAACACTGAAGCTTTCTTT. The entire variable domain, with the rest obtained from reference TRBV28 and TRBJ1-1, is as follows: DVKVTQSSRYLVKRTGEKVFLECVQDMDHENMFWYRQDPGLGLRLIYFSYDVKMKEKGDIPEGYSVSREKKERFSLILESASTNQTSMYLCATENTEAFFGQGTRLTVV.

This clone was detected only a few times. The V and J genes are TRBV9 and TRBJ2-1, with 13 bases fitting TRBD2. This CDR3 contains 14 residues. The germline CDR1 and CDR2 sequences are SGDLS and YYNGEE. Trimming took 4 bases from V and 10 from J; bases not matched to a gene: 5. The CDR3 region is CASSITSGREEQFF. Written as DNA, the CDR3 is TGTGCCAGCAGCATCACTAGCGGGAGGGAGGAGCAGTTCTTC.

This clone appeared a single time. V gene TRBV6-5 combines with J gene TRBJ1-6; 8 bases fit TRBD1. The CDR3 is 16 residues long. V dropped 0 bases and J dropped 12; count of bases not matched to a gene: 10. In germline, CDR1 is MNHEY, CDR2 SVGAGI. The CDR3 sequence is CASSYSLGTGIQPLHF. CDR3 DNA sequence: TGTGCCAGCAGTTACTCGTTAGGGACAGGAATTCAACCCCTCCACTTT.

This rearrangement joins TRBV25-1 to TRBJ2-5; TRBD1 matches 9 bases. V gave up 4 bases and J gave up 10 bases; unmatched junction bases: 4. Germline CDR1 and CDR2: MGHDK and SYGVNS. The CDR3 is 12 residues long. The CDR3 DNA reads as TGTGCCAGCAGTGGGGGGACAGGGAGCCAGTACTTC. Translated, it gives CASSGGTGSQYF.

This clone was picked up a small number of times. This CDR3 is CASSWDFQETQYF. The CDR3, as DNA: TGTGCCAGCAGTTGGGACTTCCAAGAGACCCAGTACTTC. This chain joins TRBV11-2 and TRBJ2-5; D is perhaps TRBD2 (6 bases). The CDR3 covers 13 residues. V shed 6 bases and J shed 1 base, with 9 bases lying between them. Germline V gene sequence: CDR1 SGHAT, CDR2 FQNNGV.

In this sample, this clone turned up a few times. The chain joins TRBV18 to TRBJ1-5; TRBD1 agrees at 8 bases. In germline, CDR1 is KGHSH, CDR2 LQKENI. With V trimmed by 5 bases and J by 3 bases, 6 bases remained unmatched. This CDR3 is built from 15 residues. The CDR3 nucleotides read TGTGCCAGCTCAGTGGGACAGGCGATCAATCAGCCCCAGCATTTT. It codes for CASSVGQAINQPQHF.

In this sample, this clone is medium-sized (0.01 to 0.1%). The rearrangement joins TRBV27 to TRBJ2-3; perhaps TRBD2 as D (6 bases). The CDR3 loop spans 14 amino acids. CDR1 is MNHEY, CDR2 SMNVEV, per germline (reference sequence). The ends were cut back, 7 bases at V and 3 bases at J, with 14 bases in the middle. The CDR3 protein is CASIGRDGTDTQYF. In DNA form, the CDR3 reads TGTGCCAGCATTGGGCGGGATGGGACAGATACGCAGTATTTT.

The gene calls are TRBV11-2 and TRBJ1-5; no reliable D call. The V gene's germline CDR1 is SGHAT and CDR2 FQNNGV. Trimming removed 2 bases at V and 4 bases at J, with 9 bases between. This CDR3 comprises 14 residues. CDR3 nucleotide sequence: TGTGCCAGCAGCTTATTTGGCGGGAATCAGCCCCAGCATTTT. Translation: CASSLFGGNQPQHF.

V gene TRBV25-1 combines with J gene TRBJ1-2; a possible D gene is TRBD1 (5 bases). The V gene's germline CDR1 is MGHDK and CDR2 SYGVNS. The CDR3 spans 15 residues. V lost 6 bases, J lost 4 bases, and 18 bases lay in between. CDR3 DNA: TGTGCCAGCAGCGAACCGGGTGAGGGGAGCTATGGCTACACCTTC. It yields the protein CASSEPGEGSYGYTF.